Below are 30 T cell receptor beta chains sequenced from a single sample in a study of T cells in Graves' hyperthyroidism and ophthalmopathy. RNA transcripts served as the template for amplifying TCR beta CDR3 regions. In the first-round RT-PCR of the TCR CDR3, the HTBI primer set was used. One entry per CDR3 protein, called by TCRdb with MiXCR from the multiplex PCR reads. The sample gives approximately 630,000 distinct CDR3 sequences, under 20% of which show up once; around 4% is in the top ten. The sample comprised blood. The receptors come from a woman in her twenties or thirties with Graves' hyperthyroidism.

This clonotype has only one observation. This may be a read error: a much more frequent sequence differs by one nucleotide. This chain joins TRBV20-1 and TRBJ2-1, with 7 bases aligning to TRBD2. From germline, CDR1 is DFQATT and CDR2 SNEGSKA (reference sequence). The CDR3 is 17 residues long. In nucleotides, the CDR3 is TGCAGTGCTGTTCACCCTGCCGGGACTAAACGTTACAATGAGCGGTTCTTC. Translated: CSAVHPAGTKRYNERFF.

This rearrangement joins TRBV7-2 to TRBJ2-4; D might be TRBD1 or TRBD2, each matching 6 bases. The germline gives CDR1 SGHTA, CDR2 FQGNSA. Trimming shortened V by 5 bases and J by 3 bases, and 17 bases separated the two germline ends. There are 16 residues in the CDR3. CDR3 loop: CASSPGGGAGKNIQYF. CDR3 bases: TGTGCCAGCAGCCCCGGAGGGGGAGCCGGCAAAAACATTCAGTACTTC.

This clonotype was found many times. This chain joins TRBV2 and TRBJ2-1, with 11 nucleotides matching TRBD2. Germline V gene sequence: CDR1 SNHLY, CDR2 FYNNEI. Unmatched junction bases numbered 8, after V lost 5 bases and J lost 5 bases. CDR3 length equals 16 residues. The CDR3 loop is CASSLDPGLADNEQFF. The CDR3 DNA is TGTGCCAGCAGTCTGGACCCGGGACTAGCGGACAATGAGCAGTTCTTC.

The rearrangement links TRBV27 to TRBJ2-7; D uncertain. The CDR3 loop spans 15 amino acids. From germline, CDR1 is MNHEY and CDR2 SMNVEV (reference sequence). V lost 3 bases to trimming and J lost 3 bases, with 15 bases between them. CDR3 sequence reads: CASSLGQSPFYEQYF. As DNA, the CDR3 is TGTGCCAGCAGTTTGGGCCAGTCCCCTTTCTACGAGCAGTACTTC.

This clonotype was recorded at least ten times. This rearrangement joins TRBV20-1 to TRBJ1-5, with D possibly matching TRBD1 (5 bases). V was cut by 5 bases and J by 3 bases, with 14 bases left in between. Germline CDR1 and CDR2: DFQATT and SNEGSKA (reference sequence). The CDR3 consists of 14 residues. The CDR3 here is CSAPTGPYNQPQHF. CDR3 bases: TGCAGTGCTCCTACGGGACCTTACAATCAGCCCCAGCATTTT.

This clonotype was detected only a few times. V is TRBV19 and J is TRBJ2-5, with 9 positions matching TRBD1. Germline CDR1 and CDR2: LNHDA and SQIVND (reference sequence). CDR3 size: 16 residues. The junction had 8 bases not matched to a gene; V was cut back by 4 bases and J by 2 bases. The CDR3 loop is CASSTGQGLLQETQYF. CDR3 sequence (DNA): TGTGCCAGTAGTACCGGACAGGGGCTCCTTCAAGAGACCCAGTACTTC. Drawing the rest from reference TRBV19 and TRBJ2-5, the complete variable domain is DGGITQSPKYLFRKEGQNVTLSCEQNLNHDAMYWYRQDPGQGLRLIYYSQIVNDFQKGDIAEGYSVSREKKESFPLTVTSAQKNPTAFYLCASSTGQGLLQETQYFGPGTRLLVL.

This clonotype has a count of ten or more. The V gene is TRBV2, the J gene TRBJ2-7, with 7 nucleotides matching TRBD1. With V trimmed by 8 bases and J by 2 bases, 21 bases remained unmatched. CDR3 length equals 18 residues. The germline V gene encodes CDR1 SNHLY and CDR2 FYNNEI. The CDR3 region is CASLTGTAVYQKAYEQYF. CDR3 bases: TGTGCCAGCTTAACCGGGACAGCTGTCTACCAGAAGGCCTACGAGCAGTACTTC.

With respect to this clonotype: A much larger clone differs from this one at a single base, so this may be a read error. This chain uses TRBV7-2 with TRBJ1-2; tentative D call: TRBD1 (6 bases). In germline, CDR1 is SGHTA, CDR2 FQGNSA. The CDR3 has 15 residues. V lost 4 bases, J lost 4 bases, and 16 bases lay in between. The CDR3 sequence: CASSSGAVRGYGYTF. The CDR3 DNA reads TGTGCCAGCAGCTCAGGGGCTGTCCGGGGCTATGGCTACACCTTC.

This clonotype has just a few counts. The rearrangement joins TRBV19 to TRBJ2-3, with a possible D match to TRBD1 (6 bases). This CDR3 contains 15 residues. The germline V and J ends were trimmed by 8 bases and 1 base, with 16 bases remaining between them. Germline V CDR1 and CDR2: LNHDA, SQIVND (reference sequence). The CDR3 DNA reads TGTGCCAGTCAAGGACAGACGGTGGGCACAGATACGCAGTATTTT. It translates to CASQGQTVGTDTQYF.

The CDR3 sequence: CSARDIKNLAGGRTSYEQYF. The CDR3 coding sequence is TGCAGTGCTAGAGATATAAAAAATTTGGCGGGAGGCAGGACCTCCTACGAGCAGTACTTC. V gene TRBV20-1 combines with J gene TRBJ2-7, with TRBD2 matching 8 bases. The CDR3 contains 20 residues. Germline CDR1 is DFQATT and CDR2 is SNEGSKA (reference sequence). Trimming took 0 bases from V and 0 from J; bases not matched to a gene: 19.

There are many counts of this clonotype. The V and J genes are TRBV2 and TRBJ1-2; TRBD1 matches 8 bases. Germline assignment: CDR1 SNHLY and CDR2 FYNNEI. V trimming: 6 bases; J trimming: 4 bases; junction bases outside the gene matches: 4. The CDR3 contains 13 residues. CDR3 protein: CASRRQGFYGYTF. CDR3 DNA: TGTGCCAGCAGAAGACAGGGGTTCTATGGCTACACCTTC. Combining the CDR3 with reference TRBV2 and TRBJ1-2 gives the whole variable domain EPEVTQTPSHQVTQMGQEVILRCVPISNHLYFYWYRQILGQKVEFLVSFYNNEISEKSEIFDDQFSVERPDGSNFTLKIRSTKLEDSAMYFCASRRQGFYGYTFGSGTRLTVV.

The gene calls are TRBV13 and TRBJ2-7, with D tentatively TRBD2 (5 bases). The CDR3 contains 17 residues. Trimming left V 0 bases short and J 2 bases short, with 17 bases between. CDR1 PRHDT and CDR2 FYEKMQ come from the germline V gene (reference sequence). The CDR3 nucleotides read TGTGCCAGCAGCTTAGGCCGGCCGGGGAGCTCAACCTACGAGCAGTACTTC. It yields the protein CASSLGRPGSSTYEQYF.

This clonotype was seen at least ten times. The rearrangement joins TRBV2 to TRBJ2-7, with 9 bases lining up with TRBD1. The CDR3 extends over 14 amino acids. Trimming took 7 bases from V and 4 from J; bases not matched to a gene: 8. Germline V lookup: CDR1 SNHLY, CDR2 FYNNEI. Here the CDR3 reads CASKGPQGAYEQYF. The CDR3 DNA reads TGTGCCAGCAAGGGGCCACAGGGGGCTTACGAGCAGTACTTC.

This clonotype was observed a few times. The rearrangement uses TRBV19 and TRBJ2-1, with a possible D match to TRBD2 (6 bases). CDR1 is LNHDA, CDR2 SQIVND, per germline (reference sequence). The CDR3 has 15 residues. V dropped 6 bases and J dropped 5 bases, with 17 bases sitting between them. CDR3 in amino acids: CASSGGRQMNNEQFF. CDR3 DNA: TGTGCCAGTAGCGGAGGGAGACAGATGAACAATGAGCAGTTCTTC.

V usage is TRBV5-1 and J usage is TRBJ1-5; no definite D call. The CDR3 covers 14 residues. Germline values: CDR1 SGHRS, CDR2 YFSETQ. The V and J ends lost 0 bases and 6 bases respectively, with 10 bases between them. The CDR3 protein is CASSLGSQSQPQHF. CDR3 sequence (DNA): TGCGCCAGCAGCTTGGGGAGTCAAAGTCAGCCCCAGCATTTT. Together with reference TRBV5-1 and TRBJ1-5, the CDR3 gives the full variable domain: KAGVTQTPRYLIKTRGQQVTLSCSPISGHRSVSWYQQTPGQGLQFLFEYFSETQRNKGNFPGRFSGRQFSNSRSEMNVSTLELGDSALYLCASSLGSQSQPQHFGDGTRLSIL.

This clonotype was picked up a small number of times. The chain uses TRBV6-1 and TRBJ2-7; 8 bases agree with TRBD1. The CDR3 extends over 14 amino acids. CDR1 is MNHNS and CDR2 is SASEGT in the germline V gene. Losses at the gene ends were 5 bases for V and 2 bases for J; bases not matched to a gene: 5. For the CDR3, the DNA is TGTGCCAGCAGTACCAGGGGGCCAACCTACGAGCAGTACTTC. It translates to CASSTRGPTYEQYF.

The rearrangement joins TRBV20-1 to TRBJ1-1; no firm D call. The V gene's germline CDR1 is DFQATT and CDR2 SNEGSKA (reference sequence). The CDR3 is 14 amino acids. Trimming cost V 1 base and J 8 bases, with 17 bases left between them. CDR3 amino acids: CSARVGLSGREAFF. The CDR3, as DNA: TGCAGTGCTAGAGTTGGTCTCAGCGGCAGAGAAGCTTTCTTT.

This chain links TRBV18 with TRBJ2-6; D uncertain. Per germline, CDR1 KGHSH and CDR2 LQKENI. The CDR3 has 14 amino acids. V was shortened by 3 bases and J by 0 bases, with 3 bases between the two germline ends. The CDR3 reads CASSPDSGANVLTF. The CDR3 region has the DNA TGTGCCAGCTCACCCGACTCTGGGGCCAACGTCCTGACTTTC.

This clonotype was seen many times. V gene TRBV28 combines with J gene TRBJ2-7; D may correspond to TRBD1 or TRBD2 (5 bases each). This CDR3 is built from 14 residues. V gave up 3 bases and J gave up 2 bases, with 11 bases separating them. Germline values: CDR1 MDHEN, CDR2 SYDVKM. The DNA for the CDR3 is TGTGCCAGCAGTTTCCGGGACCGAACCTACGAGCAGTACTTC. Its protein is CASSFRDRTYEQYF.

The table lists this clonotype with many counts. The chain uses TRBV6-1 and TRBJ1-6, with no clear D. Germline CDR1 MNHNS, CDR2 SASEGT. The germline V and J ends were trimmed by 7 bases and 5 bases, with 9 bases remaining between them. The CDR3 runs 13 residues. The CDR3 coding sequence is TGTGCCAGCATTAGGAGAGATAATTCACCCCTCCACTTT. It encodes CASIRRDNSPLHF.

This clonotype was counted at least ten times. The chain recombines TRBV12-3 or TRBV12-4 with TRBJ1-1; maybe TRBD1 (6 bases). V was pared by 6 bases and J by 5 bases, with 19 bases between. The CDR3 spans 15 residues. For the CDR3, the DNA is TGTGCCAGCAGACCTACAGACAGGCAGGGGACTGAAGCTTTCTTT. Translating it yields CASRPTDRQGTEAFF.

V gene TRBV28 combines with J gene TRBJ1-2; D unresolved. This CDR3 contains 13 residues. The germline V gene encodes CDR1 MDHEN and CDR2 SYDVKM. V was trimmed by 2 bases and J by 5 bases, leaving 9 bases between them. The CDR3: CASSLGSEYGYTF. The CDR3 DNA reads as TGTGCCAGCAGTTTAGGGTCAGAATATGGCTACACCTTC.

This clonotype was seen repeatedly, ten times or more. V is TRBV6-1 and J is TRBJ2-7; 13 positions match TRBD2. CDR1 is MNHNS, CDR2 SASEGT, per germline. V dropped 3 bases and J dropped 1; count of bases not matched to a gene: 6. This CDR3 contains 17 residues. The CDR3 nucleotides are TGTGCCAGCAGTGACCCGGGACTAGCGGGAAGGTCCTACGAGCAGTACTTC. Translated, it gives CASSDPGLAGRSYEQYF.

Note on this clonotype: A read error may produce the germline difference seen at one junction end. The chain carries TRBV28 and TRBJ1-6, with D tentatively TRBD1 (5 bases). CDR1 and CDR2 from the germline V gene are MDHEN and SYDVKM. The CDR3 covers 18 residues. CDR3 loop: CASSLFPRRGENNSPRHF. The CDR3 bases are TGTGCCAGCAGTCTTTTTCCCCGCCGGGGGGAAAATAATTCACCCCGCCACTTT.

The chain employs TRBV6-1 and TRBJ1-2; 7 positions match TRBD1. The V and J ends lost 7 bases and 4 bases, in that order; junction bases with no gene match: 6. Germline V gives CDR1 MNHNS, CDR2 SASEGT. This CDR3 contains 13 residues. In DNA form, the CDR3 reads TGTGCCAGCACGGACAGGTCAAGCTATGGCTACACCTTC. This codes for CASTDRSSYGYTF.

The V call is TRBV24-1, the J call TRBJ2-4, with D perhaps matching TRBD2 (7 bases). Germline-derived CDR1 and CDR2 are KGHDR and SFDVKD. Between the trimmed V and J ends, which lost 4 bases and 5 bases, there was a span of 17 bases. The CDR3 has 16 amino acids. Here the CDR3 DNA reads TGTGCCACCAGTGACCCCCGCAGGGGAGGGGAAAACATTCAGTACTTC. Translating it yields CATSDPRRGGENIQYF.

This chain joins TRBV14 and TRBJ2-1, with 10 positions matching TRBD1. V was pared by 4 bases and J by 8 bases, with 14 bases of the junction left unmatched. Germline loops: CDR1 SGHDN, CDR2 FVKESK. This CDR3 has 17 amino acids. The CDR3 DNA reads TGTGCCAGCAGCCCCGGACAGGGGGGGCTTACGGGCCATGAGCAGTTCTTC. Translating gives CASSPGQGGLTGHEQFF.

This clonotype appeared many times. CDR3 DNA sequence: TGTGCCAGCAGTGAACCGTCAGTTGGGCGGTACGAGCAGTACTTC. It specifies CASSEPSVGRYEQYF. The chain has TRBV6-1 and TRBJ2-7, with D unresolved. CDR1 is MNHNS, CDR2 SASEGT, per germline. V lost 2 bases and J 4 bases, leaving 15 bases between the germline ends. The CDR3 extends over 15 amino acids.

V usage is TRBV29-1 and J usage is TRBJ2-7, with D tentatively TRBD2 (6 bases). Trimming stripped 4 bases from V and 5 bases from J, with 12 bases between. This CDR3 is 12 amino acids long. Germline assignment: CDR1 SQVTM and CDR2 ANQGSEA. CDR3 region: CSVGGLHNEQYF. DNA for the CDR3: TGCAGCGTTGGGGGACTCCACAACGAGCAGTACTTC.

Concerning this clonotype itself: One junction end does not reproduce the germline sequence, and a read error may be involved. The chain carries TRBV28 and TRBJ2-7, with D possibly being TRBD2 (6 bases). The CDR3 is 12 residues long. Germline values: CDR1 MDHEN, CDR2 SYDVKM. The DNA of the CDR3 is TGTGCCCGCAGTTCCGGGACTGACGAGCAGTACTTC. It codes for CARSSGTDEQYF. Complete variable domain (other parts from reference TRBV28 and TRBJ2-7): DVKVTQSSRYLVKRTGEKVFLECVQDMDHENMFWYRQDPGLGLRLIYFSYDVKMKEKGDIPEGYSVSREKKERFSLILESASTNQTSMYLCARSSGTDEQYFGPGTRLTVT.